A single sample is the source of the 15 T cell receptor beta chains below, sequenced in a study of CD8 T cells in ankylosing spondylitis. TCRdb redid the calling of the 5' RACE reads with MiXCR, one entry per CDR3 protein. The data show some 9,700 distinct CDR3 sequences, with around 5.5% seen just once and 40% to 50% held by the top ten. The sample consisted of blood, either unsorted or a sorted T cell fraction (not recorded which). All receptors come from a female donor with ankylosing spondylitis or in good health (not recorded which).

This clonotype has a count of ten or more. This chain connects TRBV9 to TRBJ2-2; the D gene is possibly TRBD1 (6 bases). V was clipped by 0 bases and J by 7 bases, with 16 bases between them. This CDR3 region has 16 residues. Germline CDR1 and CDR2: SGDLS and YYNGEE. The CDR3 nucleotides read TGTGCCAGCAGCGTAGGTGGGGGCGCGAGGGGCGGGGAGCTGTTTTTT. This gives the protein CASSVGGGARGGELFF.

There are many counts of this clonotype. The chain carries TRBV9 and TRBJ2-2; D is unresolved. With 0 bases removed from V and 0 bases from J, the gap between germline ends came to 12 bases. The CDR3 consists of 17 residues. Germline V gives CDR1 SGDLS, CDR2 YYNGEE. CDR3 sequence reads: CASSVAYNSPNTGELFF. The CDR3 DNA reads as TGTGCCAGCAGCGTAGCTTATAACAGTCCGAACACCGGGGAGCTGTTTTTT.

This clonotype occurred many times. The chain has TRBV9 and TRBJ2-3; D gene ambiguous. Germline CDR1 is SGDLS and CDR2 is YYNGEE. The CDR3 length is 15 residues. V lost 0 bases, J lost 2 bases, and 10 bases lay in between. For the CDR3, the DNA is TGTGCCAGCAGCGTAGATGGTGGGGTCACAGATACGCAGTATTTT. Protein product: CASSVDGGVTDTQYF.

This clonotype appeared many times. The chain combines TRBV9 with TRBJ2-1; 9 bases are a match to TRBD2. CDR3 length equals 13 residues. V shed 0 bases, J shed 11 bases, and the junction held 3 bases outside the gene matches. The germline CDR1 and CDR2 sequences are SGDLS and YYNGEE. The CDR3 nucleotides read TGTGCCAGCAGCGTAGAGGCGGGGGGGCAGCAGTTCTTC. Its protein product is CASSVEAGGQQFF.

This clonotype is labeled medium-sized (0.01 to 0.1%). The gene calls are TRBV9 and TRBJ2-7, with 10 bases lining up with TRBD1. The CDR3 has 16 amino acids. The germline CDR1 and CDR2 sequences are SGDLS and YYNGEE. The V segment lost 2 bases and the J segment 0 bases; nucleotides outside the gene matches: 5. The CDR3 region is CASSVEDRGSSYEQYF. The CDR3 region has the DNA TGTGCCAGCAGCGTTGAGGACAGGGGGAGCTCCTACGAGCAGTACTTC.

This clonotype is labeled as medium-sized. J is TRBJ2-3 and V is TRBV9; 8 bases line up with TRBD2. This CDR3 has 14 amino acids. Per the germline V gene, CDR1 is SGDLS and CDR2 is YYNGEE. The V gene end was trimmed by 4 bases and the J gene end by 3 bases; junction bases not matched to a gene: 4. The CDR3 DNA follows: TGTGCCAGCAGCACTAGCGGCGAGACAGATACGCAGTATTTT. Translating gives CASSTSGETDTQYF.

There are many counts of this clonotype. The chain combines TRBV9 with TRBJ2-7; 9 bases are shared with TRBD1. The V and J ends lost 0 bases and 3 bases, in that order; junction bases with no gene match: 10. This CDR3 has 17 residues. The germline V gene has CDR1 SGDLS and CDR2 YYNGEE. CDR3 in DNA: TGTGCCAGCAGCGTAGCTACTGGACAGGGGAAGAACTACGAGCAGTACTTC. This codes for CASSVATGQGKNYEQYF.

This clonotype showed up many times. The V call is TRBV9, the J call TRBJ2-7; no reliable D call. With 0 bases removed from V and 2 bases from J, the gap between germline ends came to 9 bases. In germline, CDR1 is SGDLS, CDR2 YYNGEE. This CDR3 contains 14 residues. CDR3: CASSVEGLTYEQYF. The CDR3 nucleotides are TGTGCCAGCAGCGTAGAAGGCCTCACCTACGAGCAGTACTTC. Looking up the rest from reference TRBV9 and TRBJ2-7 gives the full variable domain: DSGVTQTPKHLITATGQRVTLRCSPRSGDLSVYWYQQSLDQGLQFLIQYYNGEERAKGNILERFSAQQFPDLHSELNLSSLELGDSALYFCASSVEGLTYEQYFGPGTRLTVT.

This clonotype was recorded a few times. The rearrangement links TRBV9 to TRBJ1-1, with TRBD1 matching 7 bases. Germline V gene lookup returns CDR1 SGDLS and CDR2 YYNGEE. The ends lost 0 bases at V and 1 base at J; junction bases unmatched: 3. This CDR3 region has 15 residues. CDR3 sequence (DNA): TGTGCCAGCAGCGTAGAGGGACAGAGGAACACTGAAGCTTTCTTT. Its translation is CASSVEGQRNTEAFF.

This clonotype was seen repeatedly, ten times or more. The J gene is TRBJ2-1, the V gene TRBV9, with 9 nucleotides matching TRBD1. V dropped 3 bases and J dropped 8; count of bases not matched to a gene: 18. Per the germline V gene, CDR1 is SGDLS and CDR2 is YYNGEE. The CDR3 extends over 18 amino acids. CDR3 DNA sequence: TGTGCCAGCAGCGCTGAGGGGGGGGGGACAGGGTACTTGGATGAGCAGTTCTTC. Amino acids: CASSAEGGGTGYLDEQFF.

This clonotype was found many times. The chain combines TRBV9 with TRBJ2-7; D gene ambiguous. Germline V gene data show CDR1 as SGDLS and CDR2 as YYNGEE. The CDR3 sequence is 12 residues long. The germline V and J ends were trimmed by 4 bases and 2 bases, with 7 bases remaining between them. The CDR3 region is CASSPRPYEQYF. CDR3 sequence (DNA): TGTGCCAGCAGCCCTAGACCCTACGAGCAGTACTTC.

In this sample, this clonotype turned up many times. The chain employs TRBV9 and TRBJ2-5, with 8 bases lining up with TRBD2. Germline trimming cut 4 bases from V and 4 bases from J; bases unmatched to any gene: 6. The V gene's germline CDR1 is SGDLS and CDR2 YYNGEE. The CDR3 is made up of 14 amino acids. CDR3 amino acids: CASSSLTSAETQYF. In nucleotides, the CDR3 is TGTGCCAGCAGCTCTTTGACTAGCGCAGAGACCCAGTACTTC.

In its sample, this clonotype was seen once. This chain connects TRBV9 to TRBJ1-6; D gene uncertain. Trimming took off 4 bases at V and 2 bases at J, with 13 bases between the two ends. Germline V gene data show CDR1 as SGDLS and CDR2 as YYNGEE. This CDR3 region has 16 residues. CDR3 loop: CASSPRADPYNSPLHF. The DNA of the CDR3 is TGTGCCAGCAGCCCGAGGGCCGATCCCTATAATTCACCCCTCCACTTT.

This clonotype was seen ten or more times. V is TRBV9 and J is TRBJ1-5, with a possible D match to TRBD1 (6 bases). The CDR3 sequence is 14 residues long. V was shortened by 3 bases and J by 3 bases, with 10 bases between the two germline ends. Looked up from germline, CDR1 is SGDLS and CDR2 is YYNGEE. In DNA, the CDR3 is TGTGCCAGCAGCGATGGACAGTCCAATCAGCCCCAGCATTTT. This sequence encodes CASSDGQSNQPQHF. Full variable domain (remainder filled in from reference TRBV9 and TRBJ1-5): DSGVTQTPKHLITATGQRVTLRCSPRSGDLSVYWYQQSLDQGLQFLIQYYNGEERAKGNILERFSAQQFPDLHSELNLSSLELGDSALYFCASSDGQSNQPQHFGDGTRLSIL.

This clonotype ranks as medium-sized (0.01 to 0.1%). The chain joins TRBV9 to TRBJ1-2, with D possibly being TRBD1 (6 bases). This CDR3 comprises 15 residues. Germline values: CDR1 SGDLS, CDR2 YYNGEE. Trimming left V 0 bases short and J 7 bases short, with 16 bases between. CDR3 sequence reads: CASSVGDRTASGYTF. In DNA form, the CDR3 reads TGTGCCAGCAGCGTAGGGGACCGGACAGCGTCTGGCTACACCTTC.